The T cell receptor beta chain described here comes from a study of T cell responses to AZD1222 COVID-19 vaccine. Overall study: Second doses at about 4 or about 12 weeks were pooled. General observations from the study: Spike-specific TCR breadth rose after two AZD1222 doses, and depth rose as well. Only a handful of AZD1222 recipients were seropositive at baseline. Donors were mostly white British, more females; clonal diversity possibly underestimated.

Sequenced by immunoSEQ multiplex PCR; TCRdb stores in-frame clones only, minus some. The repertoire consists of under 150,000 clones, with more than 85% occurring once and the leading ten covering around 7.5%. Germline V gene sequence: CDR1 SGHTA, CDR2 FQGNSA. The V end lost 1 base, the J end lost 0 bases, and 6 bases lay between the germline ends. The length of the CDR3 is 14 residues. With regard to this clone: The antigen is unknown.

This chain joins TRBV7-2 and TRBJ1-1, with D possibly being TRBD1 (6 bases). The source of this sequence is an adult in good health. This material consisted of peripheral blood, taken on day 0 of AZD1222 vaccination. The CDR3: CASSLDRVNTEAFF. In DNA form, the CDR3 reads TGTGCCAGCAGCTTAGACAGGGTGAACACTGAAGCTTTCTTT. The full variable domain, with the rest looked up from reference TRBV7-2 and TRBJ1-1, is GAGVSQSPSNKVTEKGKDVELRCDPISGHTALYWYRQSLGQGLEFLIYFQGNSAPDKSGLPSDRFSAERTGGSVSTLTIQRTQQEDSAVYLCASSLDRVNTEAFFGQGTRLTVV.